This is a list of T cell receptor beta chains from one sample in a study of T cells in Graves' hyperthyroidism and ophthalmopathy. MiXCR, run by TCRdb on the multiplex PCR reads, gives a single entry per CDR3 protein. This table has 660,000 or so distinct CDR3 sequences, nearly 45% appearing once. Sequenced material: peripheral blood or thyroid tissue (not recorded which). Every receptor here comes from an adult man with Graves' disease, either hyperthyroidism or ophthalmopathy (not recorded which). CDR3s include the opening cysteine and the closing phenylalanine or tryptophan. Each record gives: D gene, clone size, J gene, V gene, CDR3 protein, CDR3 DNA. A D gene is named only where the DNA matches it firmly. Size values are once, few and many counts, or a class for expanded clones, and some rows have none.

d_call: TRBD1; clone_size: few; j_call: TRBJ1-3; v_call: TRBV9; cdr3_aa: CASSLSGTGSSGNTIYF; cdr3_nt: TGTGCCAGCAGCCTTTCCGGGACAGGAAGCTCTGGAAACACCATATATTTT
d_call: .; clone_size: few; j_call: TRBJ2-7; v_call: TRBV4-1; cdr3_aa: CASSQGHLSSYEQYF; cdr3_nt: TGTGCCAGCAGCCAAGGCCACTTAAGCTCCTACGAGCAGTACTTC
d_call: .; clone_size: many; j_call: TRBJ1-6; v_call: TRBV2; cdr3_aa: CASSPRDFYNSPLHF; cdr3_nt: TGTGCCAGCAGTCCGAGGGACTTCTATAATTCACCCCTCCACTTT
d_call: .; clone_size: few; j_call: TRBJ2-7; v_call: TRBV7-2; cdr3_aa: CASSLGGGSGGQYF; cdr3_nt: TGTGCCAGCAGCTTAGGGGGGGGCTCCGGGGGGCAGTACTTC
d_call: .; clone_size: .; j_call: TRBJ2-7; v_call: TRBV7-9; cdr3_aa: CASSTYRFYEQYF; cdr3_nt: TGTGCCAGCAGCACTTATCGGTTCTACGAGCAGTACTTC
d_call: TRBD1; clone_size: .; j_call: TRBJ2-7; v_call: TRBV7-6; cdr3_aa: CASSPAGTASYEQYF; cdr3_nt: TGTGCCAGCAGCCCGGCCGGGACAGCCTCCTACGAGCAGTACTTC
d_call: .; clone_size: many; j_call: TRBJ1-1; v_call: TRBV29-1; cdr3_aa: CSTRLGNTEAFF; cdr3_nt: TGCAGCACTCGACTCGGGAACACTGAAGCTTTCTTT
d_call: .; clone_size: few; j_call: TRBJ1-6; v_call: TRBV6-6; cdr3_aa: CATRLEDNSPLHF; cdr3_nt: TGTGCCACCCGCTTGGAGGATAATTCACCCCTCCACTTT
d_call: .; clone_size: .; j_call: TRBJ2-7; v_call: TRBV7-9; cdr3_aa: CASSYRDFYEQYF; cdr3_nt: TGTGCCAGCAGTTATAGGGACTTCTACGAGCAGTACTTC
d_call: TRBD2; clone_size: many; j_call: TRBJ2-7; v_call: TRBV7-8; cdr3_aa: CASSPGLADEQQYF; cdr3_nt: TGTGCCAGCAGCCCAGGACTAGCGGACGAACAGCAGTACTTC
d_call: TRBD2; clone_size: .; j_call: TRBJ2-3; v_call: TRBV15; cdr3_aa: CATSVAGRASDTQYF; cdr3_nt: TGTGCCACCAGCGTAGCCGGGAGGGCCTCAGATACGCAGTATTTT
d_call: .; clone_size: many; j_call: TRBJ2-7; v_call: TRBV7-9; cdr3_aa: CASSLSLRHEQYF; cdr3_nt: TGTGCCAGCAGCTTATCTTTGCGGCACGAGCAGTACTTC
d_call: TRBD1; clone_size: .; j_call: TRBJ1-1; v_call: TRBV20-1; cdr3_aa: CSASRGRAFF; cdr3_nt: TGCAGTGCGAGCAGGGGGCGGGCTTTCTTT
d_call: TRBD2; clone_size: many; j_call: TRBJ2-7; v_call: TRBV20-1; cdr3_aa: CSARGTSGEEQYF; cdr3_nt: TGCAGTGCTAGGGGGACTAGCGGAGAAGAGCAGTACTTC
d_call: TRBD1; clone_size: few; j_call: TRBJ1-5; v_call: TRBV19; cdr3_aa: CASSMGDREGQPQHF; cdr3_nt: TGTGCCAGTAGTATGGGGGACAGGGAAGGCCAGCCCCAGCATTTT
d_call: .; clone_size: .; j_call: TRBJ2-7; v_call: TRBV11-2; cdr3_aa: CASSFLSGQNYEQYF; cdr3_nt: TGTGCCAGCAGCTTCTTATCCGGACAGAACTACGAGCAGTACTTC
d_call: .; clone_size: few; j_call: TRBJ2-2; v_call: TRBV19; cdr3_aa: CATLGVNTGELFF; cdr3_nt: TGTGCCACCCTTGGGGTAAACACCGGGGAGCTGTTTTTT
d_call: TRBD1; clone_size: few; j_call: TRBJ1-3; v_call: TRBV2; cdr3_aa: CASKLTGDSGNTIYF; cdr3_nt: TGTGCCAGCAAGCTGACAGGGGACTCTGGAAACACCATATATTTT
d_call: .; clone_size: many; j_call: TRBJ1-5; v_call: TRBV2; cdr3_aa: CASSYDHLNQPQHF; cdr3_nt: TGTGCCAGCAGTTACGACCATCTAAATCAGCCCCAGCATTTT
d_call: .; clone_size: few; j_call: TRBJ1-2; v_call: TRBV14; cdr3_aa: CASSHREDYGYTF; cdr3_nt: TGTGCCAGCAGCCATAGGGAGGACTATGGCTACACCTTC
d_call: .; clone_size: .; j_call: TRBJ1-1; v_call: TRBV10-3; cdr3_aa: CASSYSERGLEPEAFF; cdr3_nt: TGTGCCAGCAGTTACTCGGAACGGGGCCTAGAACCTGAAGCTTTCTTT
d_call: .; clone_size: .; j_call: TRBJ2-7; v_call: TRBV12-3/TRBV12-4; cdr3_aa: CASSPQGGSNEQYF; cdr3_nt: TGTGCCAGCAGTCCCCAGGGGGGAAGCAACGAGCAGTACTTC
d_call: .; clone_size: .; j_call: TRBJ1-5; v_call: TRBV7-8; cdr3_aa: CASSSRQGTQPQHF; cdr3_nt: TGTGCCAGCAGCTCGAGGCAGGGGACTCAGCCCCAGCATTTT
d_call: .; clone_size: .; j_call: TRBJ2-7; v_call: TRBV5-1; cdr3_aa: CASSLDLRSEQYF; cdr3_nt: TGCGCCAGCAGCTTGGATTTGCGGTCCGAGCAGTACTTC